Below are 20 T cell receptor beta chains sequenced from a single sample in a study of blood T cells in healthy people across ages. The use of a sample-barcoded 5' primer and a J-beta primer mix characterized a second PCR of roughly 7 to 12 cycles. TCRdb re-derived calls from the 5' RACE reads in MiXCR, one entry per CDR3 protein. The sample lists around 800,000 distinct CDR3 sequences; 53% were seen once. The sample was blood. The receptors here all came from a man older than 75 in good health.

On this clonotype itself: One end of the junction does not line up with germline, which may come from a read error. The CDR3 DNA follows: TGTGCCGGCAGTAGGATAAGTGGCAATCAGCCCCAGCATTTT. Residues: CAGSRISGNQPQHF. V usage is TRBV27 and J usage is TRBJ1-5; the D is unclear. The V gene's germline CDR1 is MNHEY and CDR2 SMNVEV (reference sequence). The length of the CDR3 is 14 residues.

This chain links TRBV28 with TRBJ2-4; TRBD1 is a possible D gene (6 bases). TRBJ2-7 explains the end of the DNA better; the J call may be wrong. CDR1 MDHEN and CDR2 SYDVKM come from the germline V gene. The CDR3 extends over 13 amino acids. The CDR3 DNA reads TGTGCCAGCACACCTGGACAGCCCTACGAGCAGTACTTC. This sequence encodes CASTPGQPYEQYF.

The chain joins TRBV20-1 to TRBJ1-6; D perhaps matches TRBD1 (6 bases). The CDR3 runs to 18 residues. The V gene's germline CDR1 is DFQATT and CDR2 SNEGSKA (reference sequence). Deletions cut 0 bases from V and 6 bases from J, with 21 bases between. This chain's CDR3 is CSARDRPTSGQPNSPLHF. In DNA, the CDR3 is TGCAGTGCTAGAGATAGGCCCACCTCCGGACAGCCTAATTCACCCCTCCACTTT.

The chain joins TRBV5-1 to TRBJ2-4, with D possibly TRBD1 on 6 matching bases. Germline V gene data show CDR1 as SGHRS and CDR2 as YFSETQ. V was pared by 0 bases and J by 0 bases, with 10 bases between. CDR3 length: 16 amino acids. CDR3 in amino acids: CASSLDRVLAKNIQYF. Here the CDR3 DNA reads TGCGCCAGCAGCTTGGACAGGGTCCTAGCCAAAAACATTCAGTACTTC.

The chain links TRBV13 to TRBJ2-7; tentative D call: TRBD2 (6 bases). The V gene lost 6 bases and the J gene lost 0 bases, with 15 bases spanning the gap. The CDR3 is 15 residues long. Germline V lookup: CDR1 PRHDT, CDR2 FYEKMQ (reference sequence). The CDR3 DNA sequence: TGTGCCAGCAGTAAGGTGGAGGGAAGCTCCTACGAGCAGTACTTC. It translates to CASSKVEGSSYEQYF. Together with reference TRBV13 and TRBJ2-7, the CDR3 gives the full variable domain: AAGVIQSPRHLIKEKRETATLKCYPIPRHDTVYWYQQGPGQDPQFLISFYEKMQSDKGSIPDRFSAQQFSDYHSELNMSSLELGDSALYFCASSKVEGSSYEQYFGPGTRLTVT.

The V gene is TRBV25-1, the J gene TRBJ2-5; either TRBD1 or TRBD2 may supply D (7 bases each). The V end lost 7 bases, the J end lost 5 bases, and 14 bases lay between the germline ends. The CDR3 totals 13 residues. Germline-derived CDR1 and CDR2 are MGHDK and SYGVNS. CDR3: CASNRGREETQYF. The CDR3, as DNA: TGTGCCAGCAATAGGGGGCGGGAGGAGACCCAGTACTTC.

This clonotype has more than one count but fewer than ten. The rearrangement joins TRBV3-1 to TRBJ2-5, with 7 bases matching TRBD2. From germline, CDR1 is LGHDT and CDR2 YNNKEL (reference sequence). The CDR3 runs to 16 residues. The J segment lost 2 bases and the V segment lost 4 bases, leaving 10 bases of the junction unmatched. CDR3 nucleotides: TGTGCCAGCAGCCCCCGGGGGACTATACTACAAGAGACCCAGTACTTC. This translates into CASSPRGTILQETQYF.

The V call is TRBV11-3, the J call TRBJ2-3; possibly TRBD1 for D (5 bases). CDR1 is SGHNT and CDR2 is YENEEA in the germline V gene. The length of the CDR3 is 14 residues. The V and J ends lost 0 bases and 2 bases respectively, with 6 bases between them. CDR3 sequence (DNA): TGTGCCAGCAGCTTAGAGGACAACACAGATACGCAGTATTTT. Its translation: CASSLEDNTDTQYF.

The gene calls are TRBV10-3 and TRBJ2-1; 9 bases are shared with TRBD1. With the DNA end fitting TRBJ2-7 better, the J assignment may be wrong. The CDR3 spans 13 residues. Per the germline V gene, CDR1 is ENHRY and CDR2 is SYGVKD. The CDR3 loop is CAISDRGTHEQYF. CDR3 coding DNA: TGTGCCATCAGCGACAGGGGGACCCACGAGCAGTACTTC.

The chain is built from TRBV7-2 and TRBJ2-2, with 8 bases fitting TRBD1. The CDR3 has 16 amino acids. CDR1 and CDR2 from the germline V gene are SGHTA and FQGNSA. The junction had 14 bases not matched to a gene; V was cut back by 6 bases and J by 8 bases. CDR3 amino acids: CASRRTGPAMGGELFF. CDR3 bases: TGTGCCAGCAGAAGGACAGGGCCCGCGATGGGGGGGGAGCTGTTTTTT.

The rearrangement uses TRBV5-1 and TRBJ2-1, with 10 bases identical to TRBD2. The CDR3 sequence is 17 residues long. Germline V gene lookup returns CDR1 SGHRS and CDR2 YFSETQ. After removal of 1 base from V and 6 bases from J, the junction contained 10 bases not matched to a gene. The CDR3 spells CASSLRASGSRVNEQFF. For the CDR3, the DNA is TGCGCCAGCAGCTTGCGAGCTAGCGGGAGTCGGGTCAATGAGCAGTTCTTC.

This rearrangement joins TRBV5-1 to TRBJ2-1; 11 nucleotides align to TRBD2. J gave up 8 bases and V 0 bases, and 10 bases lay outside the gene matches. Germline V gives CDR1 SGHRS, CDR2 YFSETQ. The CDR3 consists of 17 residues. CDR3 bases: TGCGCCAGCAGCTTGGCGTTAGCGGGAGGGACTTCCGATGAGCAGTTCTTC. This gives the protein CASSLALAGGTSDEQFF.

This clonotype was observed a few times. V and J are TRBV25-1 and TRBJ2-2, with a weak D call TRBD1 (5 bases). CDR1 MGHDK and CDR2 SYGVNS come from the germline V gene. There are 12 residues in the CDR3. Trimming left V 6 bases short and J 5 bases short, with 7 bases between. This CDR3 reads CASRRTTGELFF. CDR3 sequence (DNA): TGTGCCAGCAGACGGACAACCGGGGAGCTGTTTTTT.

The genes are TRBV7-2 and TRBJ1-2, with D maybe TRBD1 (6 bases). Germline CDR1 reads SGHTA; CDR2 reads FQGNSA. This CDR3 is built from 15 residues. V lost 4 bases and J 8 bases, leaving 20 bases between the germline ends. CDR3: CASSSPGTGKRGYTF. In nucleotides, the CDR3 is TGTGCCAGCAGCTCACCGGGTACAGGGAAACGGGGCTACACCTTC.

Only a few counts were recorded for this clonotype. The rearrangement links TRBV7-2 to TRBJ2-7, with D perhaps TRBD1 (6 bases). Deletions cut 3 bases from V and 5 bases from J, with 14 bases between. Germline assignment: CDR1 SGHTA and CDR2 FQGNSA. The CDR3 consists of 14 residues. The CDR3 region is CASSFDRRMHEQYF. The CDR3 bases are TGTGCCAGCAGCTTTGACAGGAGGATGCACGAGCAGTACTTC.

This clonotype was counted a single time. The rearrangement links TRBV20-1 to TRBJ2-1, with TRBD2 matching 9 bases. Germline V gives CDR1 DFQATT, CDR2 SNEGSKA (reference sequence). This CDR3 contains 12 residues. With V trimmed by 8 bases and J by 10 bases, 9 bases remained unmatched. As DNA, the CDR3 is TGCAGTAAACTAGCGGGCGGCTGGGAGCAGTTCTTC. Amino acid sequence: CSKLAGGWEQFF.

V gene TRBV20-1 combines with J gene TRBJ1-1, with TRBD1 identical over 9 bases. The V gene end was trimmed by 1 base and the J gene end by 1 base; junction bases not matched to a gene: 10. The CDR3 loop spans 17 amino acids. Germline assignment: CDR1 DFQATT and CDR2 SNEGSKA (reference sequence). The CDR3 loop reads CSARGWGDRVGNTEAFF. In nucleotides, the CDR3 is TGCAGTGCTAGAGGCTGGGGGGACAGGGTAGGGAACACTGAAGCTTTCTTT.

This rearrangement joins TRBV25-1 to TRBJ2-1; TRBD1 might be the D (5 bases). In germline, CDR1 is MGHDK, CDR2 SYGVNS. This CDR3 has 16 residues. Trimming shortened V by 5 bases and J by 8 bases, and 22 bases separated the two germline ends. The CDR3 protein is CASSPFGTQGRDEQFF. The CDR3 DNA reads TGTGCCAGCAGTCCCTTCGGAACCCAGGGTCGAGATGAGCAGTTCTTC.

The V gene is TRBV9, the J gene TRBJ2-3; D is perhaps TRBD1 or TRBD2 (5 bases each). Germline CDR1 and CDR2: SGDLS and YYNGEE. The CDR3 runs to 15 residues. V lost 6 bases and J lost 6, with 20 bases in between. CDR3 nucleotides: TGTGCCAGCACCAAAACGGGGACCAGCCTCGATACGCAGTATTTT. Protein: CASTKTGTSLDTQYF.

This clonotype turned up a few times. The rearrangement links TRBV3-1 to TRBJ2-4, with D unresolved. CDR3 size: 12 residues. Trimming cost V 4 bases and J 1 base, with 2 bases left between them. CDR1 LGHDT and CDR2 YNNKEL come from the germline V gene (reference sequence). As DNA, the CDR3 is TGTGCCAGCAGCCCCGCCAAAAACATTCAGTACTTC. Protein product: CASSPAKNIQYF.